These 11 T cell receptor beta chains were all obtained from the same sample, sequenced in a study of cytomegalovirus exposure and HLA in healthy donors. The PCR used 60 Vbeta and 13 Jbeta primers. Clones were sequenced by immunoSEQ multiplex PCR, and TCRdb holds only the in-frame ones, with some missing. The table records some 190,000 clones, 85% of them present only once. The sequenced sample was PBMCs. All receptors derive from a boy between 2 and 15 years old in good health and CMV-seronegative.

This chain links TRBV6-1 with TRBJ2-7, with D possibly being TRBD2 (5 bases). Trimming shortened V by 5 bases and J by 4 bases, and 15 bases separated the two germline ends. The germline CDR1 and CDR2 sequences are MNHNS and SASEGT. This CDR3 contains 14 residues. The CDR3: CASSPARLAYEQYV. In nucleotides, the CDR3 is TGTGCCAGCAGTCCCGCCCGGTTAGCGTACGAGCAGTACGTC.

J is TRBJ2-1 and V is TRBV19; a weak D match, TRBD1 (6 bases). CDR1 and CDR2 (germline): LNHDA, SQIVND (reference sequence). Trimming removed 3 bases from V and 9 bases from J, with 12 bases in between. The CDR3 spans 13 residues. The CDR3 region is CASSIDTGIEQFF. For the CDR3, the DNA is TGTGCCAGTAGTATTGACACAGGGATTGAGCAGTTCTTC.

J is TRBJ1-2 and V is TRBV11-2; D is uncertain. Trimming pared 5 bases from V and 4 bases from J, leaving 8 bases between. Germline CDR1 and CDR2: SGHAT and FQNNGV. There are 12 residues in the CDR3. The chain's CDR3 is CASSRAFYGYTF. In DNA form, the CDR3 reads TGTGCCAGCAGCCGCGCTTTCTATGGCTACACCTTC.

This clone was detected only once. The V and J genes are TRBV28 and TRBJ2-7, with a weak D call TRBD1 (6 bases). V shed 4 bases and J shed 6 bases, with 22 bases lying between them. CDR3 length equals 16 residues. CDR1 is MDHEN, CDR2 SYDVKM, per germline. CDR3 in amino acids: CASSSVRGQGFGEQYF. CDR3 nucleotide sequence: TGTGCCAGCAGTTCTGTCCGGGGTCAGGGGTTCGGCGAGCAGTACTTC.

The CDR3 DNA follows: TGTGCCAGCTCAAGCCGGGACAGGGTAGGCTACAATGAGCAGTTCTTC. Residues: CASSSRDRVGYNEQFF. The chain combines TRBV18 with TRBJ2-1; 9 nucleotides agree with TRBD1. Germline V CDR1 and CDR2: KGHSH, LQKENI. The CDR3 extends over 16 amino acids. With 5 bases clipped from V and 3 bases from J, the junction kept 8 bases outside the gene matches.

The chain couples TRBV30 to TRBJ1-4, with 10 bases lining up with TRBD1. The V segment lost 1 base and the J segment 7 bases; nucleotides outside the gene matches: 9. The germline V gene has CDR1 GTSNPN and CDR2 SVGIG (reference sequence). The CDR3 totals 16 residues. CDR3 DNA sequence: TGTGCCTGGAGTGAGGGACAGGGGTTGTCTGGTGAAAAACTGTTTTTT. Amino acid sequence: CAWSEGQGLSGEKLFF.

The J gene is TRBJ2-7, the V gene TRBV27; possible D gene TRBD2, 6 bases. Germline V gives CDR1 MNHEY, CDR2 SMNVEV (reference sequence). The length of the CDR3 is 13 residues. Trimming pared 3 bases from V and 0 bases from J, leaving 6 bases between. The CDR3, as DNA: TGTGCCAGCAGTTTCGGGGGCTCCTACGAGCAGTACTTC. This codes for CASSFGGSYEQYF.

This chain links TRBV4-1 with TRBJ1-1; weak D call: TRBD1 (5 bases). V was trimmed by 0 bases and J by 6 bases, leaving 11 bases between them. Germline values: CDR1 MGHRA, CDR2 YSYEKL. This CDR3 spans 14 amino acids. CDR3 in DNA: TGCGCCAGCAGCCAAGATGGGGGGGTCGCTGAAGCTTTCTTT. As protein: CASSQDGGVAEAFF.

The chain employs TRBV11-2 and TRBJ1-1, with 9 bases matching TRBD1. The CDR3 is made up of 17 amino acids. Looked up from germline, CDR1 is SGHAT and CDR2 is FQNNGV. J lost 3 bases, V lost 8 bases, and 16 bases had no gene match. The CDR3 sequence is CASSTLNRGPRDTEAFF. The CDR3 region has the DNA TGTGCCAGCTCCACCTTAAACAGGGGGCCCCGGGACACTGAAGCTTTCTTT.

The chain joins TRBV5-1 to TRBJ2-3, with 8 bases identical to TRBD2. V trimming: 4 bases; J trimming: 1 base; junction bases outside the gene matches: 8. Germline CDR1 is SGHRS and CDR2 is YFSETQ. The CDR3 length is 16 residues. CDR3 sequence (DNA): TGCGCCAGCAGCACTCCAGCGGGGGCCGGCACAGATACGCAGTATTTT. The encoded protein is CASSTPAGAGTDTQYF.

The V gene is TRBV6-6, the J gene TRBJ1-5; D unresolved. The CDR3 spans 13 residues. CDR1 is MNHNY, CDR2 SVGAGI, per germline (reference sequence). V was trimmed by 5 bases and J by 4 bases, leaving 9 bases between them. The CDR3 region has the DNA TGTGCCAGCAGTCGGGGTGCGAATCAGCCCCAGCATTTT. Its protein is CASSRGANQPQHF.